This T cell receptor beta chain was captured in a study of blood T cell repertoires in COVID-19 (dated by TCRdb to about 2020). Looking at the study overall: Samples from collaborators originated in the United States, Italy and Spain and spanned both the acute and convalescent phases of COVID-19. Deeply sampled blood TCRbeta repertoires from subjects exposed to, actively infected with, or recovered from COVID-19 were included in the dataset. The repertoires were released in a freely available public database intended as a resource for research on the immune response to SARS-CoV-2. The prospective study material was composed of cDNA or gDNA derived from T cells, B-cell-depleted T cells, or PBMCs. Where HLA class I and class II types were available, the types were taken from metadata supplied by the sample provider, not from assay-based typing. A de-identified subject ID, COVID-19 status, age in years and sex were almost always included in the sample metadata. Samples were obtained from the ongoing ImmuneRACE study (first 160 participants) and from about 1,300 subjects provided by 6 global collaborators. Overall study results and their limits: The amount of clinical and demographic metadata varied by source and participant and was provided uncurated.

The immunoSEQ Assay, a bias-controlled multiplex PCR, was used to amplify TCRbeta CDR3 regions from genomic DNA. The original pipeline was this. The number of nucleated cells in each sample was estimated by amplification of reference gene primers within the assay. To quantify the absolute abundance of each unique TCRbeta CDR3 rearrangement, sequence reads were collapsed and filtered. Productive Simpson clonality was computed per sample as the square root of Simpson's diversity index over productive rearrangements. TCRdb re-hosts the immuneACCESS table, in-frame sequences only. Its copies lack some clones; in the studies checked, an unresolved V gene accounts for under half of them, and the cause for the rest is not known. The DNA gave D and trimming, while V, J and clone size come from that table. Counted in this sample were roughly 250,000 clones; around nine tenths of them appeared once. About 1.9% of the sample is in the top ten clones.

With respect to this clone: The antigen this receptor binds is unknown. No qualities accompany the bases; no much larger clone lies one base away.

Participants in the prospective study were aged about 18 to 95 years, lived in 24 United States geographic areas, and enrolled through a virtual design. In the prospective study, cohorts were assigned on the basis of participant-reported clinical history obtained from a screening survey and a study questionnaire. For ImmuneRACE Cohort 3, a participant was defined as recovered based on two consecutive negative NP/OP PCR tests, clearance by a healthcare professional, or resolution of symptoms. Each participant in the prospective study had whole blood, serum and a nasopharyngeal or oropharyngeal swab collected by mobile phlebotomists. Participants in the prospective study had the option to provide additional blood draws and questionnaires over a roughly 2-month period. Before DNA extraction, blood samples from the prospective study were shipped at room temperature or frozen. The clonotype comes from a woman aged 18-35 years who had recovered from COVID-19. Sequenced: PBMCs or T cells enriched from blood (not recorded which).

In nucleotide form, the sequence is TGTGCCAGCACCTCGGGGAGCGGGAGATGGGATGAGCAGTTCTTC. Its product reads: CASTSGSGRWDEQFF. The V and J genes are TRBV2 and TRBJ2-1; 8 bases in the middle match TRBD2. For CDR1 and CDR2, the germline V gene lists SNHLY and FYNNEI. The CDR3 covers 15 residues, taking in both the cysteine and the phenylalanine. Solely the CDR3 DNA is kept, with 45 bases framed from the first base. V trim: 7 bases; J trim: 8 bases; unmatched bases: 13.